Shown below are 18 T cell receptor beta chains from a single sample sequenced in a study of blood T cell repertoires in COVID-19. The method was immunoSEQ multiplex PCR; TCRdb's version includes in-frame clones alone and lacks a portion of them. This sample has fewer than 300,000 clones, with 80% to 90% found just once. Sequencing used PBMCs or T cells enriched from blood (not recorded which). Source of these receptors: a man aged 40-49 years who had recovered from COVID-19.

CDR3 region: CASSQQTGGYGYTF. CDR3 nucleotides: TGTGCCAGCAGCCAACAGACAGGGGGCTATGGCTACACCTTC. The chain employs TRBV14 and TRBJ1-2; 9 bases map to TRBD1. V shed 2 bases and J 4 bases; nucleotides not matched to a gene: 2. There are 14 residues in the CDR3. Germline CDR1 reads SGHDN; CDR2 reads FVKESK.

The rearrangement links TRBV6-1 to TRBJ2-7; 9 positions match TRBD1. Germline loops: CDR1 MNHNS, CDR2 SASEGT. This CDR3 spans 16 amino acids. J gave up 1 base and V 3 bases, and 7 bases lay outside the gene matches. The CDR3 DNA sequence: TGTGCCAGCAGTGAGCAACCGGGACAGGGTTCCTACGAGCAGTACTTC. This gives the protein CASSEQPGQGSYEQYF.

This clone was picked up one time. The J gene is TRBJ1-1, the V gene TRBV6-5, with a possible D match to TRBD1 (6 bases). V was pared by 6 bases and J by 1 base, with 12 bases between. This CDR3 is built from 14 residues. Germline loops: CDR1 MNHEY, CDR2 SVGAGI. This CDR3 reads CASRTDSKNTEAFF. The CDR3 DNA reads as TGTGCCAGCAGAACGGACAGTAAGAACACTGAAGCTTTCTTT.

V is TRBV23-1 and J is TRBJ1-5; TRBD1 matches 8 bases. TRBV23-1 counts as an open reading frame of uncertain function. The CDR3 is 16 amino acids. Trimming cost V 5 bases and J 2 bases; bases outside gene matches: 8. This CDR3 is CASSNFPGQGNQPQHF. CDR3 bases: TGCGCCAGCAGTAACTTTCCGGGACAGGGCAATCAGCCCCAGCATTTT.

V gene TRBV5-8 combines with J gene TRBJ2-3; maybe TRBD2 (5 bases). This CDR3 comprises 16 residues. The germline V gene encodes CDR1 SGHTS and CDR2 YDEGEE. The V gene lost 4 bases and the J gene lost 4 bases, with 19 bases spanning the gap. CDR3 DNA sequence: TGTGCCAGCAGCCCGGATTGGGTTGAGGGTGCAGATACGCAGTATTTT. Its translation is CASSPDWVEGADTQYF.

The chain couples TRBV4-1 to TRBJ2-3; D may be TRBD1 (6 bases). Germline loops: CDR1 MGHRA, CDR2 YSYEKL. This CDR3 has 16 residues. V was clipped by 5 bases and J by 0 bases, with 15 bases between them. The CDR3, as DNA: TGCGCCAGCAGCGACCAAAGACAGGCTAGCACAGATACGCAGTATTTT. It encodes CASSDQRQASTDTQYF.

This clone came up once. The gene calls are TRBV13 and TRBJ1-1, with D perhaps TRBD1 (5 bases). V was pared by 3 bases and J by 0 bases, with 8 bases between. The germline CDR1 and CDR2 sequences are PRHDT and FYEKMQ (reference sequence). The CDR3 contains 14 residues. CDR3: CASSFWGVNTEAFF. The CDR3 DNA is TGTGCCAGCAGCTTCTGGGGCGTGAACACTGAAGCTTTCTTT.

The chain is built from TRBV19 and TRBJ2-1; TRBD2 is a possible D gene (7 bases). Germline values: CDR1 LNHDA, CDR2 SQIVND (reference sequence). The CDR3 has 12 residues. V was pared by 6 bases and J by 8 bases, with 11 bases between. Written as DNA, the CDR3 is TGTGCCAGTAGCGTCGGGGGGCATGAGCAGTTCTTC. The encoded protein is CASSVGGHEQFF.

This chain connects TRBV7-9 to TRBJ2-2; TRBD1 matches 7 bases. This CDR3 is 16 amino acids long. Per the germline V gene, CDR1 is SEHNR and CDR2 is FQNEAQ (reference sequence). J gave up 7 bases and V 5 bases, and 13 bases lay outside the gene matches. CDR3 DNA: TGTGCCAGCAGCATGACAGGGTTTCCTTCAGTCGGGGAGCTGTTTTTT. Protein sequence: CASSMTGFPSVGELFF.

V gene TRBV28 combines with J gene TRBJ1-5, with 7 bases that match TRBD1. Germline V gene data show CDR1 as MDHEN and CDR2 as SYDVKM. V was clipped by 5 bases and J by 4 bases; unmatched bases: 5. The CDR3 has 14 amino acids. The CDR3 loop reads CASSPATGNQPQHF. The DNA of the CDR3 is TGTGCCAGCAGTCCAGCGACAGGGAATCAGCCCCAGCATTTT.

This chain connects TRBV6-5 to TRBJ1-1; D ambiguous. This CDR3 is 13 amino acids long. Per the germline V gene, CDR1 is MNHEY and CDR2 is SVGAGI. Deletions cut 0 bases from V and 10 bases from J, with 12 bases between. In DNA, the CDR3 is TGTGCCAGCAGTTACTCGGCCTTCGCGGGAGCTTTCTTT. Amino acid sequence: CASSYSAFAGAFF.

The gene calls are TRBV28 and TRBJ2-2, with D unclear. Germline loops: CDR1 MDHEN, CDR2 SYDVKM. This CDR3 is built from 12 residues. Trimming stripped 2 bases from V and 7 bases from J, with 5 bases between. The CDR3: CASSLRSGELFF. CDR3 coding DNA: TGTGCCAGCAGTTTAAGGAGCGGGGAGCTGTTTTTT.

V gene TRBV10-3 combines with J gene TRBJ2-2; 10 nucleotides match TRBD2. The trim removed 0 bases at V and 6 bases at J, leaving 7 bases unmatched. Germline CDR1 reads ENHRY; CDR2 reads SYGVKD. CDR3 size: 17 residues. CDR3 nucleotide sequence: TGTGCCATCAGTGAGTCGACTCCAGCGGGAGGGGCCGGGGAGCTGTTTTTT. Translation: CAISESTPAGGAGELFF.

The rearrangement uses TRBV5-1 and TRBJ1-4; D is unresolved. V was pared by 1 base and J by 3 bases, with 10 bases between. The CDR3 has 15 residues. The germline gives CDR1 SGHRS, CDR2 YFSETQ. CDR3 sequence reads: CASSLLTDSNEKLFF. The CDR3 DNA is TGCGCCAGCAGCTTGTTAACGGACTCTAATGAAAAACTGTTTTTT.

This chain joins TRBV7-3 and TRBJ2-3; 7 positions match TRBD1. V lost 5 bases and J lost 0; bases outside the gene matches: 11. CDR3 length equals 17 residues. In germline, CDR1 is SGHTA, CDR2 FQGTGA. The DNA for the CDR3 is TGTGCCAGCAGCCCCGGGACAGATCCTCTGAGCACAGATACGCAGTATTTT. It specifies CASSPGTDPLSTDTQYF.

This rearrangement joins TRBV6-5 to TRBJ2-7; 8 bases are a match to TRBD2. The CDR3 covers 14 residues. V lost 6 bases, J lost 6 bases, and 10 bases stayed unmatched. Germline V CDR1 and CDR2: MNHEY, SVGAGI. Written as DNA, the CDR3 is TGTGCCAGCAGATTCGGGACTAGTCTCGGCGAGCAGTACTTC. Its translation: CASRFGTSLGEQYF.

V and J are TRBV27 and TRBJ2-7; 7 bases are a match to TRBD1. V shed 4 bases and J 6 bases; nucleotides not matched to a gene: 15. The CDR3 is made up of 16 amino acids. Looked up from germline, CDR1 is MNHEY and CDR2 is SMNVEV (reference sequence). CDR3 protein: CASSYKTGPGLVEQYF. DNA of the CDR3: TGTGCCAGCAGTTATAAGACAGGGCCGGGGTTAGTCGAGCAGTACTTC.

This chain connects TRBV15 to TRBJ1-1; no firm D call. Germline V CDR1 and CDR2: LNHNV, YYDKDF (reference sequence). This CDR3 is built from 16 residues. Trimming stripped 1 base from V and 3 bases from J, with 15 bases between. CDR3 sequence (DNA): TGTGCCACCAGCAGAGGTGGGCAGGCACCCGACACTGAAGCTTTCTTT. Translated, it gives CATSRGGQAPDTEAFF.